These 10 T cell receptor beta chains originate from one sample sequenced in a study of memory CD4+ T cells and cytomegalovirus serostatus. The data were produced by immunoSEQ multiplex PCR, yet TCRdb's version contains in-frame clones alone and is incomplete. Among approximately 44,000 clones listed, 70% to 80% were seen once. Single viable CD3+CD4+CD8-CD45RO+ cells were sorted as the memory CD4+ T cells. The sample comprised memory CD4+ T cells from blood. The receptors were gathered from an adult in good health and CMV-seronegative.

As DNA, the CDR3 is TGTGCCAGCAGCCTACAGGGTCCGAACTCCTACGAGCAGTACTTC. It specifies CASSLQGPNSYEQYF. The chain is built from TRBV5-5 and TRBJ2-7; tentative D call: TRBD1 (6 bases). The CDR3 loop spans 15 amino acids. Germline V gene sequence: CDR1 SGHKS, CDR2 YYEKEE (reference sequence). The ends were cut back, 4 bases at V and 0 bases at J, with 14 bases in the middle.

This clone came up once. The V gene is TRBV2, the J gene TRBJ2-5, with TRBD2 identical over 7 bases. V lost 6 bases and J lost 3; bases outside the gene matches: 13. CDR1 and CDR2 from the germline V gene are SNHLY and FYNNEI. This CDR3 has 16 residues. CDR3 nucleotide sequence: TGTGCCAGCAGGAGGGCGGCGGGAGAAGGTGAAGAGACCCAGTACTTC. Translated: CASRRAAGEGEETQYF.

V usage is TRBV6-5 and J usage is TRBJ2-5, with D uncertain. CDR1 and CDR2 from the germline V gene are MNHEY and SVGAGI. The CDR3 contains 14 residues. The germline V and J ends were trimmed by 6 bases and 7 bases, with 18 bases remaining between them. CDR3 DNA: TGTGCCAGCAGCTCTAACACCGCGGAGAGGACCCAGTACTTC. As protein: CASSSNTAERTQYF.

The V gene is TRBV4-3, the J gene TRBJ2-3, with unresolved D. The V gene's germline CDR1 is LGHNA and CDR2 YSLEER. V was trimmed by 1 base and J by 6 bases, leaving 8 bases between them. CDR3 length: 13 amino acids. The chain's CDR3 is CASSQVMADTQYF. The CDR3 nucleotides read TGCGCCAGCAGCCAAGTTATGGCTGATACGCAGTATTTT.

The chain carries TRBV6-6 and TRBJ1-2; TRBD1 aligns across 7 bases. Germline CDR1 MNHNY, CDR2 SVGAGI (reference sequence). The J segment lost 4 bases and the V segment lost 5 bases, leaving 7 bases of the junction unmatched. The CDR3 totals 14 residues. The CDR3 DNA reads as TGTGCCAGCAGTCGCGGACAGGCCCTCTATGGCTACACCTTC. Its protein product is CASSRGQALYGYTF.

The chain combines TRBV27 with TRBJ2-1; the D is unclear. Germline V gene lookup returns CDR1 MNHEY and CDR2 SMNVEV (reference sequence). Trimming took 2 bases from V and 8 from J, leaving 10 bases between them. The length of the CDR3 is 13 residues. The chain's CDR3 is CASSLKARDEQFF. CDR3 DNA sequence: TGTGCCAGCAGTTTAAAAGCACGCGATGAGCAGTTCTTC.

This clone appeared a few times. The chain recombines TRBV2 with TRBJ1-1; D is unresolved. The CDR3 runs to 14 residues. CDR1 is SNHLY, CDR2 FYNNEI, per germline. Trimming left V 3 bases short and J 1 base short, with 9 bases between. CDR3 in amino acids: CASSELEGNTEAFF. In DNA, the CDR3 is TGTGCCAGCAGTGAGCTGGAGGGGAACACTGAAGCTTTCTTT.

J is TRBJ2-1 and V is TRBV19, with a possible D match to TRBD1 (7 bases). Per the germline V gene, CDR1 is LNHDA and CDR2 is SQIVND (reference sequence). This CDR3 is built from 13 residues. Trimming shortened V by 7 bases and J by 6 bases, and 13 bases separated the two germline ends. For the CDR3, the DNA is TGTGCCAGTACGCCAGGGGGGAGCAATGAGCAGTTCTTC. Amino acids: CASTPGGSNEQFF.

A few counts support this clone. The V and J genes are TRBV10-3 and TRBJ1-3; unclear D gene. The CDR3 runs to 14 residues. The germline V gene encodes CDR1 ENHRY and CDR2 SYGVKD. Trimming stripped 10 bases from V and 0 bases from J, with 13 bases between. Here the CDR3 DNA reads TGTGCCACCCAGGACGTAAGCTCTGGAAACACCATATATTTT. Encoded protein: CATQDVSSGNTIYF.

The chain employs TRBV2 and TRBJ2-5, with 7 nucleotides matching TRBD1. This CDR3 contains 14 residues. The V and J ends lost 4 bases and 1 base, in that order; junction bases with no gene match: 3. CDR1 and CDR2 (germline): SNHLY, FYNNEI. The CDR3 protein is CASSGQGSQETQYF. Here the CDR3 DNA reads TGTGCCAGCAGTGGACAGGGATCCCAAGAGACCCAGTACTTC.